This T cell receptor (beta chain) comes out of a study of response to subunit inactivated influenza vaccine. Study-wide results and limits: Every seasonal influenza vaccination brings in few new T cells, the authors suggested.

This clonotype occurred a few times. The antigen is undetermined. CDR1 LGHDT and CDR2 YNNKEL come from the germline V gene (reference sequence). Trimming at V came to 4 bases and at J to 3 bases, leaving 2 bases not matched to a gene. There are 15 residues in the CDR3. One entry per CDR3 protein results from TCRdb running MiXCR on the RT-PCR reads. The repertoire holds about 500,000 distinct CDR3 sequences, with more than 15% as singletons. The rearrangement links TRBV3-1 to TRBJ1-6; 8 bases agree with TRBD1. The TCR comes from a man aged 50-75 years who received an inactivated influenza vaccine. Sequencing was performed on CD4+ T cells sorted from PBMCs, taken 23 to 25 months after vaccination. CDR3 nucleotides: TGTGCCAGCAGCCTAACAGGGGGCTATAATTCACCCCTCCACTTT. It specifies CASSLTGGYNSPLHF. Full variable domain (missing parts from reference TRBV3-1 and TRBJ1-6): DTAVSQTPKYLVTQMGNDKSIKCEQNLGHDTMYWYKQDSKKFLKIMFSYNNKELIINETVPNRFSPKSPDKAHLNLHINSLELGDSAVYFCASSLTGGYNSPLHFGNGTRLTVT.